Included here is one TCR beta chain sequence, with context. Its antigen remains unidentified. CDR3 length: 14 residues. CDR1 MRHNA and CDR2 SNTAGT come from the germline V gene. V lost 3 bases and J lost 0, with 8 bases in between. This record comes from a study of shared clonotypes between healthy human individuals. Study context: Donors, aged 18 to 49, were a couple of women and a few men.

Libraries were prepared by immunoSEQ multiplex PCR; TCRdb keeps only in-frame clonotypes and omits some of them. The table has 980,000 or so clones, approximately 80% seen once. Study observations and caveats: Generation probability values for non-shared clonotypes were lower than those for clonotypes shared by all four donors.

The clonotype comes from a man between 18 and 29 years old in good health. The sample comprised memory CD4+ T cells sorted from blood. Subset described: CD45RA-negative fraction. The rearrangement joins TRBV6-4 to TRBJ1-1; D remains ambiguous. CDR3 protein: CASSEEKMNTEAFF. CDR3 DNA: TGTGCCAGCAGTGAGGAGAAAATGAACACTGAAGCTTTCTTT.